Here is one TCR beta chain with its context. This record comes from a study of blood T cell repertoires in COVID-19. V was clipped by 0 bases and J by 1 base; unmatched bases: 1. The CDR3 covers 15 residues. The V gene's germline CDR1 is MNHEY and CDR2 SVGAGI. Assay used: immunoSEQ multiplex PCR; TCRdb lists only in-frame clones, some missing. The table includes 250,000 to 300,000 clones, around 90% detected once. Sequenced: PBMCs or T cells enriched from blood (not recorded which). This sequence was found in a woman in her 40s who had recovered from COVID-19. The J gene is TRBJ2-7, the V gene TRBV6-5; 9 nucleotides line up with TRBD1. CDR3 coding DNA: TGTGCCAGCAGTTACTCGGGGACAGGGTCCTACGAGCAGTACTTC. Translating gives CASSYSGTGSYEQYF.